This T cell receptor (beta chain) was captured by sequencing in a study of T-cell memory formation after mild COVID-19. General observations from the study: Contracting CD4+ clones lay largely in CM and EM, with CD8+ ones residing in EMRA.

MiXCR, applied by TCRdb to the 5' RACE reads, yields one record per CDR3 protein. Of about 560,000 distinct CDR3 sequences in the sample, 20% to 25% were seen once. V lost 2 bases, J lost 7 bases, and 12 bases stayed unmatched. CDR1 and CDR2 (germline): SGHDT, YYEEEE. The CDR3 is 16 residues long. As regards this clonotype: Antigen: not known.

V usage is TRBV5-6 and J usage is TRBJ2-1; 7 nucleotides align to TRBD2. The origin of this receptor is an adult woman who had mild COVID-19 (a few samples of this study predate the infection). Cell type and time point are not known. The sample comprised PBMCs or a T cell subset sorted from them (not recorded which). CDR3 region: CASSFISAGEGNEQFF. The CDR3 DNA reads as TGTGCCAGCAGCTTTATCTCCGCGGGAGAGGGTAATGAGCAGTTCTTC.